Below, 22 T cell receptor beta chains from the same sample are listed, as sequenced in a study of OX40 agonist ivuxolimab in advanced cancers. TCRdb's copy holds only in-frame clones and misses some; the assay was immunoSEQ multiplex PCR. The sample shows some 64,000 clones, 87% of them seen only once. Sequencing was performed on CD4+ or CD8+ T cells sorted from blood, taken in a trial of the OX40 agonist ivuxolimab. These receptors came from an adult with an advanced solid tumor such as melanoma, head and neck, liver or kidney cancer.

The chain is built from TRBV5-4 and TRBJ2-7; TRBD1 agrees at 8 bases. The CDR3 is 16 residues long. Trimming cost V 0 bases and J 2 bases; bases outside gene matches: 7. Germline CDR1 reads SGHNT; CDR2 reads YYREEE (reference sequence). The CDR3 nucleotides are TGTGCCAGCAGCTTGGACAGGGGGTATCAAGCCTACGAGCAGTACTTC. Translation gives CASSLDRGYQAYEQYF.

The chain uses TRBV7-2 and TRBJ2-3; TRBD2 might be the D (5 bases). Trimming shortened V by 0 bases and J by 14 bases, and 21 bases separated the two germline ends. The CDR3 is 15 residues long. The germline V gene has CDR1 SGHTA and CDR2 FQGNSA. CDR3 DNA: TGTGCCAGCAGCTTAGCGCAAAAGCGCTCGGAGGTGTGGTATTTT. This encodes CASSLAQKRSEVWYF.

The CDR3 region has the DNA TGTGCCAGCAGCCCCCAGTGGACAGTGACGAACACCGGGGAGCTGTTTTTT. It specifies CASSPQWTVTNTGELFF. J is TRBJ2-2 and V is TRBV9; a possible D gene is TRBD1 (6 bases). Germline lookup yields CDR1 SGDLS and CDR2 YYNGEE. Trimming stripped 4 bases from V and 0 bases from J, with 16 bases between. The CDR3 covers 17 residues. Supplemented by reference TRBV9 and TRBJ2-2, the full variable domain reads DSGVTQTPKHLITATGQRVTLRCSPRSGDLSVYWYQQSLDQGLQFLIQYYNGEERAKGNILERFSAQQFPDLHSELNLSSLELGDSALYFCASSPQWTVTNTGELFFGEGSRLTVL.

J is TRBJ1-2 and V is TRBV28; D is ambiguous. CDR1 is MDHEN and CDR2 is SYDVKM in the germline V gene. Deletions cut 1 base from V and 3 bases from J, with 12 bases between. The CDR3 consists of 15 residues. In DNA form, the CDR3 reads TGTGCCAGCAGTTTATATGGGGTGGAGGACTATGGCTACACCTTC. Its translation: CASSLYGVEDYGYTF.

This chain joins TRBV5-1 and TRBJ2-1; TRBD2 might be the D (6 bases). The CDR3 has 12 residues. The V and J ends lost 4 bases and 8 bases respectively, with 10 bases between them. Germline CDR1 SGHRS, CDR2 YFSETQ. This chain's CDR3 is CASSRGSDEQFF. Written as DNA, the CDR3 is TGCGCCAGCAGCCGGGGGTCCGATGAGCAGTTCTTC.

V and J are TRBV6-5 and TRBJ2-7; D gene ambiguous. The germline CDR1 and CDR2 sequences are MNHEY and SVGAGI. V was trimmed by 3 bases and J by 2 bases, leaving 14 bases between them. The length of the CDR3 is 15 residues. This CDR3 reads CASSYLALPTYEQYF. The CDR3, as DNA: TGTGCCAGCAGTTATTTGGCCTTACCCACCTACGAGCAGTACTTC.

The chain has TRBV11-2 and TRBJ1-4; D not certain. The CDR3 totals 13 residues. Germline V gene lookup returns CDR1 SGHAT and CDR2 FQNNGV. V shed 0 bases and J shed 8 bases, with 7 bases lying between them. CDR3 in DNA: TGTGCCAGCAGCTTAGATCATGTGGAAAAACTGTTTTTT. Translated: CASSLDHVEKLFF.

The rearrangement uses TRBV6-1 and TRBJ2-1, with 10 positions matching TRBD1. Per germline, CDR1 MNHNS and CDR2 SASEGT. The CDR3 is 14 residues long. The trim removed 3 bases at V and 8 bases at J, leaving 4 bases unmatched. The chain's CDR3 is CASSEGQGSHEQFF. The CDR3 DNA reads TGTGCCAGCAGTGAGGGACAGGGGTCACATGAGCAGTTCTTC.

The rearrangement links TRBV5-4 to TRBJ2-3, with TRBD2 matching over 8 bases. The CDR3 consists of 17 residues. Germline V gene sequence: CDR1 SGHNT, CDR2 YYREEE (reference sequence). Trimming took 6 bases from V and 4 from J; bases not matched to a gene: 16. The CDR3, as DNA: TGTGCCAGCATCCTACAGGGTAGGAGCGGGGGCGCAGATACGCAGTATTTT. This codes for CASILQGRSGGADTQYF. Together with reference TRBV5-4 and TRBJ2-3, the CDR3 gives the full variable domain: ETGVTQSPTHLIKTRGQQVTLRCSSQSGHNTVSWYQQALGQGPQFIFQYYREEENGRGNFPPRFSGLQFPNYSSELNVNALELDDSALYLCASILQGRSGGADTQYFGPGTRLTVL.

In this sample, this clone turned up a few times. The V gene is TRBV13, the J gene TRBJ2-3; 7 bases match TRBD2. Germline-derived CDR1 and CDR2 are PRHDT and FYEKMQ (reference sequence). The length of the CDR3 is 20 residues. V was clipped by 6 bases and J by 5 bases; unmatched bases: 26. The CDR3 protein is CASSAWEGLNSPGREDTQYF. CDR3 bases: TGTGCCAGCAGTGCTTGGGAAGGATTGAATTCACCAGGGAGGGAAGATACGCAGTATTTT.

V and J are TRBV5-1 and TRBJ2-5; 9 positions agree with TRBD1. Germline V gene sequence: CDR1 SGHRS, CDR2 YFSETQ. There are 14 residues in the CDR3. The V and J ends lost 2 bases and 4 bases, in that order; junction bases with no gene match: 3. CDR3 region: CASSLETGGETQYF. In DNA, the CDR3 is TGCGCCAGCAGCTTAGAGACAGGGGGAGAGACCCAGTACTTC.

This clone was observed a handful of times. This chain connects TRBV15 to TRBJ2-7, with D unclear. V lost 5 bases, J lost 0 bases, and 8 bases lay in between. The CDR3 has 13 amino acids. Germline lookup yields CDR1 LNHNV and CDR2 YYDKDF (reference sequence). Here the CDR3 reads CATSRTPSYEQYF. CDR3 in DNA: TGTGCCACCAGCCGAACCCCCTCCTACGAGCAGTACTTC.

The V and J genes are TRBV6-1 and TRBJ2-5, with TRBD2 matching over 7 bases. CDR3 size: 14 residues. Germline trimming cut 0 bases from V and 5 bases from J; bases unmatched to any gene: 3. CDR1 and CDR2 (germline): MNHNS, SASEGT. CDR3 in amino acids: CASSEAGGRETQYF. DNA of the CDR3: TGTGCCAGCAGTGAAGCGGGGGGGAGGGAGACCCAGTACTTC.

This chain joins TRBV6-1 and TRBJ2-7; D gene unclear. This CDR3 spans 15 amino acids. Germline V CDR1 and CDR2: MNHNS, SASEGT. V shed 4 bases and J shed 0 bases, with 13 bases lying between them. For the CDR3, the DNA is TGTGCCAGCAGTGTCTTACATGAAGGCTCCTACGAGCAGTACTTC. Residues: CASSVLHEGSYEQYF.

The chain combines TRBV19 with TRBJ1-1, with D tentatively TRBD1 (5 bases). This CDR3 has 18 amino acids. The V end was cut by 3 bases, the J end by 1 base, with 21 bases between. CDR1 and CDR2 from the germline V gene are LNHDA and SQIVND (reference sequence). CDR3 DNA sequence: TGTGCCAGTAGTATGATAGTGGCAGGGCGGTCCGAGAACACTGAAGCTTTCTTT. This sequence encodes CASSMIVAGRSENTEAFF.

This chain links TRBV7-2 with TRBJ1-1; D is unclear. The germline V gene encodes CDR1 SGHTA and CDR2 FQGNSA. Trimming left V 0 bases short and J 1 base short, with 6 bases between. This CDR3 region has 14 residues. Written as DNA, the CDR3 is TGTGCCAGCAGCTTAGCCCCAGCGAACACTGAAGCTTTCTTT. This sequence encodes CASSLAPANTEAFF.

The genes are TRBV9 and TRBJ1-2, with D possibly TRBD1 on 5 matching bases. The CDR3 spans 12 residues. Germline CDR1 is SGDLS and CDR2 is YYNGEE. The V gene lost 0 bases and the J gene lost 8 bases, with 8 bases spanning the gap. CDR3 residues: CASSVGRGGYTF. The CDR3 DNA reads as TGTGCCAGCAGCGTAGGAAGGGGAGGCTACACCTTC.

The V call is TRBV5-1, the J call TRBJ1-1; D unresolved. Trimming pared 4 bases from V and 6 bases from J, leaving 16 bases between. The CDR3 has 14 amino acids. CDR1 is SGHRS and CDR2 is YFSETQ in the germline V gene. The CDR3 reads CASSPRTGWAEAFF. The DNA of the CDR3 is TGCGCCAGCAGCCCGCGGACGGGTTGGGCTGAAGCTTTCTTT.

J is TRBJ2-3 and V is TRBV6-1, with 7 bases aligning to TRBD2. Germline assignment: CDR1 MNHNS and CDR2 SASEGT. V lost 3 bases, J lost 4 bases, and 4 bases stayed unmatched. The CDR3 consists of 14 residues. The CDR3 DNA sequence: TGTGCCAGCAGTGATCACGCGGGGGCAGATACGCAGTATTTT. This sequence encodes CASSDHAGADTQYF.

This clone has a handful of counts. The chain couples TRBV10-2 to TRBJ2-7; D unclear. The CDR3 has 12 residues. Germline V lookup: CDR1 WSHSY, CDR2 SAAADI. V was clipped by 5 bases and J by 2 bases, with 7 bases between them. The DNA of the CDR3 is TGCGCCAGCAGTAGTACTACCTACGAGCAGTACTTC. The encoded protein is CASSSTTYEQYF.

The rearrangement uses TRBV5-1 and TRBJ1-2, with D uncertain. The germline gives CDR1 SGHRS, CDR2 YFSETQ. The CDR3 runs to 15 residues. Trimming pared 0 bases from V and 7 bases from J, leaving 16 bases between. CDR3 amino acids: CASSLGGDGLFGYTF. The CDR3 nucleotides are TGCGCCAGCAGCTTGGGTGGTGATGGGTTGTTTGGCTACACCTTC.

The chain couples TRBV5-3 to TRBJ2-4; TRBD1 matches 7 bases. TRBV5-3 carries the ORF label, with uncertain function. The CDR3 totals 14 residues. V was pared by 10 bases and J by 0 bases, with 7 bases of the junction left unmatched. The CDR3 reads CASLRGRAKNIQYF. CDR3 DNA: TGTGCCTCGTTGAGGGGGCGAGCCAAAAACATTCAGTACTTC.